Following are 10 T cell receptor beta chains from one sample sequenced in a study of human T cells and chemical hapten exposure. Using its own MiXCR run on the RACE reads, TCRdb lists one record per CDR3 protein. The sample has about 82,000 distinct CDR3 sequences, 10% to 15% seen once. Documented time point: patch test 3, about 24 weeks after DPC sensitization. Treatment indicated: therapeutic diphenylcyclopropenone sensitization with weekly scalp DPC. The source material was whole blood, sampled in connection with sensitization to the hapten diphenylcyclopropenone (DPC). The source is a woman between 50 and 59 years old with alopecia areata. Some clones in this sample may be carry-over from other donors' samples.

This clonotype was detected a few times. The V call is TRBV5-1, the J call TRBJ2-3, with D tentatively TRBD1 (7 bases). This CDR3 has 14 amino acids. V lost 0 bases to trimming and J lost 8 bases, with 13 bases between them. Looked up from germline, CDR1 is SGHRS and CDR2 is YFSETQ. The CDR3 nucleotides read TGCGCCAGCAGCTTGGAGGGGGCCGGGGGTACGCAGTATTTT. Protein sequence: CASSLEGAGGTQYF.

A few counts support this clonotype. CDR3: CATLKTVNYGYTF. CDR3 nucleotides: TGTGCCACCTTGAAGACAGTTAACTATGGCTACACCTTC. The chain recombines TRBV7-9 with TRBJ1-2; D perhaps matches TRBD1 (5 bases). Trimming pared 10 bases from V and 1 base from J, leaving 13 bases between. The CDR3 length is 13 residues. Germline V gives CDR1 SEHNR, CDR2 FQNEAQ (reference sequence).

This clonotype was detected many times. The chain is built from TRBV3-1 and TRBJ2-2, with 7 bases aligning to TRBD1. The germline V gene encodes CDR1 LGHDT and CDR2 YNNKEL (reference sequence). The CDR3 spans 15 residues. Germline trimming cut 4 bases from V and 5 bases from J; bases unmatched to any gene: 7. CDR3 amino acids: CASSPATGVTGELFF. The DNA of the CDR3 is TGTGCCAGCAGCCCGGCCACAGGGGTGACCGGGGAGCTGTTTTTT.

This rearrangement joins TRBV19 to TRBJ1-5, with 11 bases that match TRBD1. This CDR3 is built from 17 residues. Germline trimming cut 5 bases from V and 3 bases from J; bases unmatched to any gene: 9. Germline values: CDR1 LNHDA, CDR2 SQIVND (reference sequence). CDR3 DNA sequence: TGTGCCAGTAGTGCCTTCGGGGGACAGGGGGTCAATCAGCCCCAGCATTTT. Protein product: CASSAFGGQGVNQPQHF.

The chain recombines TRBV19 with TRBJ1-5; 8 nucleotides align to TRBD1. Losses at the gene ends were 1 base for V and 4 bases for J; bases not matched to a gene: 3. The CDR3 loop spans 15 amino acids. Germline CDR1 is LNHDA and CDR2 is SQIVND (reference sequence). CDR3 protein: CASSIGRTGNQPQHF. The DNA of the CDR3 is TGTGCCAGTAGTATAGGGAGGACAGGGAATCAGCCCCAGCATTTT.

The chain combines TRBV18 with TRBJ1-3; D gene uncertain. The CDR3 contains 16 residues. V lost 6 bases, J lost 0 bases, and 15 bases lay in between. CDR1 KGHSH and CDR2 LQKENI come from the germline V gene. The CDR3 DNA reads TGTGCCAGCTCCCCTGGCAGGCGCTTCTCTGGAAACACCATATATTTT. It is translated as CASSPGRRFSGNTIYF. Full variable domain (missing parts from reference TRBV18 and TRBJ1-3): NAGVMQNPRHLVRRRGQEARLRCSPMKGHSHVYWYRQLPEEGLKFMVYLQKENIIDESGMPKERFSAEFPKEGPSILRIQQVVRGDSAAYFCASSPGRRFSGNTIYFGEGSWLTVV.

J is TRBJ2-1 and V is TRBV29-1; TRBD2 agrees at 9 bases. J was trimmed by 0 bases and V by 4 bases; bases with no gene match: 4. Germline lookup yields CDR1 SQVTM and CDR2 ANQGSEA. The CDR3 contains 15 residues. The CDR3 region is CSVVPSGTSYNEQFF. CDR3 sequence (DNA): TGCAGCGTTGTACCTAGCGGGACCTCCTACAATGAGCAGTTCTTC.

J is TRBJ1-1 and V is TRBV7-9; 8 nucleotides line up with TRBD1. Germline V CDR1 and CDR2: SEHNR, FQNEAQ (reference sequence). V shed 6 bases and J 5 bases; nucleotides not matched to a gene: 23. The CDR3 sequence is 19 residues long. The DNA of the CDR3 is TGTGCCAGCAGTTCAACCGGGACAGGACTAAACGGGGGGAGAACTGAAGCTTTCTTT. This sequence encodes CASSSTGTGLNGGRTEAFF. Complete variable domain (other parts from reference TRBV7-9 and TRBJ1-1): DTGVSQNPRHKITKRGQNVTFRCDPISEHNRLYWYRQTLGQGPEFLTYFQNEAQLEKSRLLSDRFSAERPKGSFSTLEIQRTEQGDSAMYLCASSSTGTGLNGGRTEAFFGQGTRLTVV.

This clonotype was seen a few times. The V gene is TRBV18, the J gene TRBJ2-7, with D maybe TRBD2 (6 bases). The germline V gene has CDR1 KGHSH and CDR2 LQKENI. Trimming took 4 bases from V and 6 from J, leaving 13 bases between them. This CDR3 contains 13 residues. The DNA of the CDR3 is TGTGCCAGCTCACGCGGACCGGAGGGCGAGCAGTACTTC. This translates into CASSRGPEGEQYF. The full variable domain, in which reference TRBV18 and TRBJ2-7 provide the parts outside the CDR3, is NAGVMQNPRHLVRRRGQEARLRCSPMKGHSHVYWYRQLPEEGLKFMVYLQKENIIDESGMPKERFSAEFPKEGPSILRIQQVVRGDSAAYFCASSRGPEGEQYFGPGTRLTVT.

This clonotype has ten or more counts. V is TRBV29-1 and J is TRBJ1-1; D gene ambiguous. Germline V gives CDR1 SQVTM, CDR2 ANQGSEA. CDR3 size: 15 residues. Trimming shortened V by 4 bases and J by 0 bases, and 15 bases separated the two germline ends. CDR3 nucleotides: TGCAGCGTTGCGAAAAACCTTCCCATGAACACTGAAGCTTTCTTT. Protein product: CSVAKNLPMNTEAFF.